The 29 T cell receptor beta chains presented below share a single source sample, sequenced in a study of T cell changes during pregnancy in multiple sclerosis. The method was immunoSEQ multiplex PCR; TCRdb's version includes in-frame clones alone and lacks a portion of them. The sample includes just over 50,000 clones, roughly 94% seen only once; the top ten take approximately 0.59%. The specimen comprised CD4+ T cells from peripheral blood mononuclear cells, sampled in the second trimester of pregnancy. Receptors originate from a female donor with multiple sclerosis, enrolled in a pregnancy study.

The chain joins TRBV27 to TRBJ1-5, with D uncertain. V shed 8 bases and J shed 9 bases, with 14 bases lying between them. The CDR3 consists of 12 residues. From germline, CDR1 is MNHEY and CDR2 SMNVEV (reference sequence). The CDR3 region is CASGTKVRPQHF. For the CDR3, the DNA is TGTGCCAGCGGCACAAAAGTACGGCCCCAGCATTTT.

This clone was detected once. The chain recombines TRBV7-3 with TRBJ1-1; 7 bases align to TRBD1. J lost 5 bases, V lost 4 bases, and 4 bases had no gene match. Germline CDR1 SGHTA, CDR2 FQGTGA. The CDR3 runs 13 residues. The CDR3 DNA follows: TGTGCCAGCAGCTCAAACAGGGGAACTGAAGCTTTCTTT. Its protein is CASSSNRGTEAFF.

The count of this clone is one. CDR3 loop: CASSPRTPLTGGPDEQFF. The DNA for the CDR3 is TGTGCCAGCAGCCCAAGAACCCCCTTGACGGGGGGGCCCGATGAGCAGTTCTTC. The chain is built from TRBV7-6 and TRBJ2-1; 8 nucleotides agree with TRBD2. This CDR3 comprises 18 residues. Germline V gene sequence: CDR1 SGHVS, CDR2 FNYEAQ. The V and J ends lost 5 bases and 8 bases, in that order; junction bases with no gene match: 20. The full variable domain, completed using reference TRBV7-6 and TRBJ2-1, is GAGVSQSPRYKVTKRGQDVALRCDPISGHVSLYWYRQALGQGPEFLTYFNYEAQQDKSGLPNDRFSAERPEGSISTLTIQRTEQRDSAMYRCASSPRTPLTGGPDEQFFGPGTRLTVL.

The CDR3 DNA reads TGTGCCAGTAGCCAGGGGCCGGTGGCCGGGGAGCTGTTTTTT. The encoded protein is CASSQGPVAGELFF. The chain couples TRBV19 to TRBJ2-2; a possible D gene is TRBD1 (6 bases). CDR3 length equals 14 residues. CDR1 LNHDA and CDR2 SQIVND come from the germline V gene (reference sequence). V lost 6 bases and J 6 bases, leaving 14 bases between the germline ends.

The rearrangement joins TRBV19 to TRBJ2-7, with D possibly matching TRBD2 (6 bases). CDR1 is LNHDA, CDR2 SQIVND, per germline (reference sequence). The CDR3 sequence is 12 residues long. V was cut by 4 bases and J by 3 bases, with 7 bases left in between. The DNA of the CDR3 is TGTGCCAGTAGTAGACTAGGCTACGAGCAGTACTTC. It codes for CASSRLGYEQYF. Supplemented by reference TRBV19 and TRBJ2-7, the full variable domain reads DGGITQSPKYLFRKEGQNVTLSCEQNLNHDAMYWYRQDPGQGLRLIYYSQIVNDFQKGDIAEGYSVSREKKESFPLTVTSAQKNPTAFYLCASSRLGYEQYFGPGTRLTVT.

The rearrangement uses TRBV5-1 and TRBJ1-3, with D uncertain. V lost 1 base and J 0 bases, leaving 5 bases between the germline ends. There are 14 residues in the CDR3. Per germline, CDR1 SGHRS and CDR2 YFSETQ. The CDR3 protein is CASSLSVSGNTIYF. DNA for the CDR3: TGCGCCAGCAGCTTGTCAGTCTCTGGAAACACCATATATTTT.

This clone was seen just once. The gene calls are TRBV30 and TRBJ1-5; D not resolved. Deletions cut 3 bases from V and 5 bases from J, with 11 bases between. Looked up from germline, CDR1 is GTSNPN and CDR2 is SVGIG (reference sequence). There are 13 residues in the CDR3. CDR3: CAWSARGDQPQHF. The CDR3 DNA is TGTGCCTGGAGCGCCCGGGGAGATCAGCCCCAGCATTTT.

CDR3 protein: CASSPGEGSYGYTF. The CDR3 nucleotides are TGCGCCAGCAGCCCCGGGGAGGGGAGCTATGGCTACACCTTC. The V gene is TRBV4-1, the J gene TRBJ1-2, with a tentative D call TRBD1 (5 bases). CDR3 size: 14 residues. The V and J ends lost 4 bases and 4 bases respectively, with 13 bases between them. Germline CDR1 is MGHRA and CDR2 is YSYEKL.

This clone was picked up one time. The genes are TRBV6-5 and TRBJ2-7; tentative D call: TRBD1 (5 bases). Germline-derived CDR1 and CDR2 are MNHEY and SVGAGI. V was clipped by 6 bases and J by 5 bases, with 14 bases between them. This CDR3 has 13 residues. As DNA, the CDR3 is TGTGCCAGCAGCCCCAGGGTTCGGAACGAGCAGTACTTC. It codes for CASSPRVRNEQYF.

This chain uses TRBV19 with TRBJ1-1; D may be TRBD1 (5 bases). The germline V gene has CDR1 LNHDA and CDR2 SQIVND (reference sequence). The CDR3 runs 14 residues. V was pared by 3 bases and J by 3 bases, with 11 bases between. The DNA of the CDR3 is TGTGCCAGTAGTATGGGGGGTGGATACACTGAAGCTTTCTTT. It is translated as CASSMGGGYTEAFF.

The CDR3 loop reads CASSLRGGNNEQFF. In nucleotides, the CDR3 is TGTGCCAGCAGCCTTCGCGGGGGGAACAATGAGCAGTTCTTC. The V and J genes are TRBV6-5 and TRBJ2-1; 8 nucleotides align to TRBD2. V dropped 6 bases and J dropped 5; count of bases not matched to a gene: 6. This CDR3 has 14 residues. Germline V gene lookup returns CDR1 MNHEY and CDR2 SVGAGI.

This chain joins TRBV6-1 and TRBJ2-6, with 8 nucleotides matching TRBD1. Germline assignment: CDR1 MNHNS and CDR2 SASEGT. The CDR3 has 16 residues. With 3 bases clipped from V and 2 bases from J, the junction kept 3 bases outside the gene matches. The CDR3 loop reads CASSDRGRAGANVLTF. CDR3 sequence (DNA): TGTGCCAGCAGTGACAGGGGGCGCGCTGGGGCCAACGTCCTGACTTTC.

The chain uses TRBV4-3 and TRBJ1-2, with D hard to call. The CDR3 loop spans 15 amino acids. Germline CDR1 LGHNA, CDR2 YSLEER. V shed 1 base and J shed 7 bases, with 16 bases lying between them. CDR3 residues: CASSQAWTLKGGYTF. The CDR3, as DNA: TGCGCCAGCAGCCAAGCCTGGACTCTCAAGGGTGGCTACACCTTC.

V is TRBV4-3 and J is TRBJ1-6; D possibly corresponds to TRBD1 (6 bases). From germline, CDR1 is LGHNA and CDR2 YSLEER. V was trimmed by 4 bases and J by 4 bases, leaving 8 bases between them. The CDR3 covers 14 residues. CDR3 loop: CASSPGHYNSPLHF. The CDR3 DNA sequence: TGCGCCAGCAGCCCGGGACATTATAATTCACCCCTCCACTTT.

This chain uses TRBV2 with TRBJ2-5; weak D call: TRBD1 (5 bases). Germline lookup yields CDR1 SNHLY and CDR2 FYNNEI. CDR3 length: 13 amino acids. V was trimmed by 7 bases and J by 3 bases, leaving 12 bases between them. CDR3 residues: CASNQGYEETQYF. CDR3 nucleotide sequence: TGTGCCAGCAACCAGGGATACGAAGAGACCCAGTACTTC.

The rearrangement uses TRBV5-4 and TRBJ1-3; D ambiguous. Germline V lookup: CDR1 SGHNT, CDR2 YYREEE (reference sequence). This CDR3 spans 16 amino acids. V lost 1 base and J 0 bases, leaving 11 bases between the germline ends. The CDR3 region is CASSLYQARSGNTIYF. CDR3 in DNA: TGTGCCAGCAGCTTGTACCAGGCACGCTCTGGAAACACCATATATTTT.

The chain employs TRBV6-1 and TRBJ2-2; 8 nucleotides line up with TRBD1. V shed 10 bases and J 4 bases; nucleotides not matched to a gene: 11. The germline gives CDR1 MNHNS, CDR2 SASEGT. There are 15 residues in the CDR3. CDR3 sequence (DNA): TGTGCCATACCAAGGACAGGGATTTCCACCGGGGAGCTGTTTTTT. Translation: CAIPRTGISTGELFF.

This chain uses TRBV19 with TRBJ1-2, with 7 positions matching TRBD1. V gave up 7 bases and J gave up 7 bases; unmatched junction bases: 6. In germline, CDR1 is LNHDA, CDR2 SQIVND (reference sequence). There are 12 residues in the CDR3. DNA for the CDR3: TGTGCCAGTAAAGGGACAGCCTTTGGCTACACCTTC. As protein: CASKGTAFGYTF.

The rearrangement uses TRBV7-9 and TRBJ1-1; 9 bases map to TRBD1. The CDR3 has 13 residues. V dropped 4 bases and J dropped 9; count of bases not matched to a gene: 6. Germline CDR1 and CDR2: SEHNR and FQNEAQ (reference sequence). CDR3 in amino acids: CASSSRTGGKAFF. CDR3 bases: TGTGCCAGCAGCTCCCGAACAGGGGGCAAAGCTTTCTTT.

The chain recombines TRBV6-6 with TRBJ2-1; 8 bases map to TRBD2. V was pared by 5 bases and J by 5 bases, with 8 bases of the junction left unmatched. This CDR3 is built from 15 residues. Germline assignment: CDR1 MNHNY and CDR2 SVGAGI (reference sequence). As DNA, the CDR3 is TGTGCCAGCAGTCCCGGGGGGGCGGGTGACAATGAGCAGTTCTTC. The encoded protein is CASSPGGAGDNEQFF.

This clone showed up just a few times. The V call is TRBV4-1, the J call TRBJ1-6; D gene ambiguous. CDR1 MGHRA and CDR2 YSYEKL come from the germline V gene. V lost 1 base to trimming and J lost 9 bases, with 16 bases between them. CDR3 length: 16 amino acids. In nucleotides, the CDR3 is TGCGCCAGCAGCCAAGTTCTTCGTCAGGAGGGTTCACCCCTCCACTTT. It encodes CASSQVLRQEGSPLHF.

The chain employs TRBV19 and TRBJ1-2; TRBD1 matches at 12 bases. V lost 7 bases and J lost 6; bases outside the gene matches: 15. Germline V gene sequence: CDR1 LNHDA, CDR2 SQIVND (reference sequence). CDR3 length: 17 residues. CDR3 in amino acids: CASIDRDRGRVKNGYTF. In DNA form, the CDR3 reads TGTGCCAGTATTGACCGGGACAGGGGGCGCGTGAAGAATGGCTACACCTTC.

The rearrangement uses TRBV10-1 and TRBJ2-3, with 9 bases fitting TRBD1. The germline V gene encodes CDR1 WNHNN and CDR2 SYGVQD (reference sequence). The CDR3 runs to 17 residues. J was trimmed by 0 bases and V by 5 bases; bases with no gene match: 9. The CDR3 loop reads CASSPPLQGASTDTQYF. In DNA, the CDR3 is TGCGCCAGCAGTCCGCCCCTACAGGGGGCTAGCACAGATACGCAGTATTTT.

This clone has a handful of counts. The chain joins TRBV7-2 to TRBJ2-2, with 7 bases identical to TRBD2. V lost 1 base to trimming and J lost 3 bases; unmatched junction nucleotides: 2. From germline, CDR1 is SGHTA and CDR2 FQGNSA. The CDR3 is made up of 15 amino acids. The CDR3 DNA reads TGTGCCAGCAGCTTAGTAGCGGGCTACACCGGGGAGCTGTTTTTT. Protein: CASSLVAGYTGELFF. Looking up the rest from reference TRBV7-2 and TRBJ2-2 gives the full variable domain: GAGVSQSPSNKVTEKGKDVELRCDPISGHTALYWYRQSLGQGLEFLIYFQGNSAPDKSGLPSDRFSAERTGGSVSTLTIQRTQQEDSAVYLCASSLVAGYTGELFFGEGSRLTVL.

V is TRBV7-8 and J is TRBJ2-1, with TRBD2 as a possible D gene (7 bases). This CDR3 comprises 14 residues. V lost 2 bases and J 9 bases, leaving 14 bases between the germline ends. Per the germline V gene, CDR1 is SGHVS and CDR2 is FQNEAQ. The CDR3 sequence is CASSLKGGSSEQFF. As DNA, the CDR3 is TGTGCCAGCAGCTTAAAGGGGGGGTCCAGTGAGCAGTTCTTC.

V and J are TRBV4-3 and TRBJ2-3; D uncertain. Germline V gene sequence: CDR1 LGHNA, CDR2 YSLEER. Trimming left V 1 base short and J 3 bases short, with 14 bases between. The CDR3 contains 16 residues. CDR3 DNA sequence: TGCGCCAGCAGCCAAGCGGTGGCAGAGAGGACAGATACGCAGTATTTT. Translating it yields CASSQAVAERTDTQYF.

The chain joins TRBV27 to TRBJ1-4; no reliable D call. The CDR3 loop spans 16 amino acids. V lost 8 bases, J lost 0 bases, and 16 bases lay in between. Germline loops: CDR1 MNHEY, CDR2 SMNVEV (reference sequence). The CDR3 region has the DNA TGTGCCAGCCCCCCGGGATACACAGCAACTAATGAAAAACTGTTTTTT. Its translation: CASPPGYTATNEKLFF.

The rearrangement joins TRBV7-7 to TRBJ2-5; 10 positions agree with TRBD2. V lost 5 bases and J lost 7; bases outside the gene matches: 16. The length of the CDR3 is 17 residues. From germline, CDR1 is SSHAT and CDR2 FNYEAQ (reference sequence). The CDR3 bases are TGTGCCAGCAGCCCAGGGGCCCCAAGCGGGGGGGCCGCGACCCAGTACTTC. Its translation: CASSPGAPSGGAATQYF.

V gene TRBV29-1 combines with J gene TRBJ1-3; 10 bases match TRBD1. Germline V gives CDR1 SQVTM, CDR2 ANQGSEA. This CDR3 region has 12 residues. Losses at the gene ends were 6 bases for V and 7 bases for J; bases not matched to a gene: 3. The CDR3 nucleotides are TGCAGCGTGTGGACAGGGGGGAACACCATATATTTT. Translated, it gives CSVWTGGNTIYF. The complete variable domain, with remaining parts taken from reference TRBV29-1 and TRBJ1-3, reads SAVISQKPSRDICQRGTSLTIQCQVDSQVTMMFWYRQQPGQSLTLIATANQGSEATYESGFVIDKFPISRPNLTFSTLTVSNMSPEDSSIYLCSVWTGGNTIYFGEGSWLTVV.